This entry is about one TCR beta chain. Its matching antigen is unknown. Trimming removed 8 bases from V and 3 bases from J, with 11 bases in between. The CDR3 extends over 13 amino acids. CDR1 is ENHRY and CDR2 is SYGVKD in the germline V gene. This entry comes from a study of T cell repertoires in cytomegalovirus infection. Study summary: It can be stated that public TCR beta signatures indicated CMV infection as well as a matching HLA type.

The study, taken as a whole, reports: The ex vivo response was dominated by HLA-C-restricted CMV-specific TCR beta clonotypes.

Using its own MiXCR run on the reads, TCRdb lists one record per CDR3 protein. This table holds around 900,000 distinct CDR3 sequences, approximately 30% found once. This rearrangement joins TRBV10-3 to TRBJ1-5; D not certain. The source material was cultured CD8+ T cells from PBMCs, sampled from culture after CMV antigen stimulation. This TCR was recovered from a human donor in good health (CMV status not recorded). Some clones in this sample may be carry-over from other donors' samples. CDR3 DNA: TGTGCCATCGGGGTTAATTCCAATCAGCCCCAGCATTTT. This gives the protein CAIGVNSNQPQHF.